This entry features one T cell receptor (beta chain) sequence. The antigen is unknown. Trimming shortened V by 7 bases and J by 2 bases, and 9 bases separated the two germline ends. The CDR3 extends over 13 amino acids. Per the germline V gene, CDR1 is KGHDR and CDR2 is SFDVKD. TCRdb reprocessed the RT-PCR reads via MiXCR and lists one record per CDR3 protein. The sample contains about 500,000 distinct CDR3 sequences, about 15% of which appear only once. This specimen belongs to a study of response to subunit inactivated influenza vaccine. Study conclusions and caveats: Few new T cells, the authors suggested, are recruited by each seasonal influenza vaccination.

The receptor comes from a man aged 50 to 69 who received an inactivated influenza vaccine. The sequenced sample was CD4+ T cells sorted from PBMCs, obtained 23 months after vaccination. The chain couples TRBV24-1 to TRBJ2-3, with a weak D call TRBD2 (5 bases). The CDR3, as DNA: TGTGCCACCAGCCCCGACTACACAGATACGCAGTATTTT. It encodes CATSPDYTDTQYF.